The sequence of this T cell receptor beta chain was determined in a study of T cell repertoires in cytomegalovirus infection (dated by TCRdb to the late 2010s). In terms of the full investigation: Recently identified HLA-C-restricted CMV epitopes, whose presentation resists viral immunomodulation, were targeted by peptide stimulations together with well-studied HLA-B-restricted epitopes. The HLA type of each donor mattered for the analysis, because public TCR beta signatures pointed to carriage of CMV infection along with the matching HLA type.

Results the study describes overall, beyond this receptor: The ex vivo response was dominated by HLA-C-restricted CMV-specific TCR beta clonotypes, which also provided the single most frequent clonotype in two of eight donors. Carriers of CMV infection plus the relevant HLA type were discriminated by the cumulative frequency of public TCR beta family members in the study cohort and in an independent roughly 340-donor cohort.

The listed sequencing device is Illumina HiSeq 1500. Through fastp at Q25 and MiXCR, TCRdb rebuilt clones from the public reads, retaining in-frame beta chains. Rows are combined by CDR3 protein, so each entry shows the most common genes and DNA. Within this sample are tens of thousands of distinct CDR3 sequences, with around 18% of them counted one time only. Together, the top ten hold about 30% of the sample. From a lookup of the germline V gene (reference sequence), CDR1 and CDR2 are SEHNR and FQNEAQ. The junction carries 18 bases between V and J, which are trimmed by 7 bases and 5 bases respectively. Measured from the cysteine to the phenylalanine, the CDR3 is 15 residues long. The CDR3 DNA has 45 bases and is translated from base 1. In light of the paper, this sample's treatment or condition label describes: in vitro stimulation with specific CMV peptide epitopes to enrich CMV-specific T cells.

This clonotype appeared a few times. The antigen it recognizes is unknown. The record has no base qualities; no much larger clone is one base away. The source material was CD8+ T cells from cultured PBMCs, sampled from culture after CMV antigen stimulation. Here the chain combines TRBV7-9 and TRBJ1-5; TRBD1 is a possible D gene, resting on 5 matching bases. The source of this sequence is a human donor in good health (CMV status not recorded). Some clones in this sample may be carry-over from other donors' samples. The DNA sequence follows: TGTGCCAGCAATACCGGGACGAGAGGGGATCAGCCCCAGCATTTT. Its product reads: CASNTGTRGDQPQHF.